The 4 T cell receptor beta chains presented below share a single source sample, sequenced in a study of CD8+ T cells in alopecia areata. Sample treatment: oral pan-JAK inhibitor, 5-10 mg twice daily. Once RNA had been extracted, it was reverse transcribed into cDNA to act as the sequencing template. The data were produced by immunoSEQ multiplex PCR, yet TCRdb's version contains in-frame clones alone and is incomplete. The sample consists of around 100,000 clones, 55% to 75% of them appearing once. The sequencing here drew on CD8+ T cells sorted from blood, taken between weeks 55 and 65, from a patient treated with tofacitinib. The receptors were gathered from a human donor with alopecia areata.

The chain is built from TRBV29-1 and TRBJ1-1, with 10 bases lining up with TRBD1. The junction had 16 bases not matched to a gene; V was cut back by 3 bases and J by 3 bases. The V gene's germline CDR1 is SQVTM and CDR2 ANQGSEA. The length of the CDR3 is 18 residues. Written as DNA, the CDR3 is TGCAGCGTTGATGAGGGACGGGACAGGGGACGCGAATACACTGAAGCTTTCTTT. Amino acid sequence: CSVDEGRDRGREYTEAFF. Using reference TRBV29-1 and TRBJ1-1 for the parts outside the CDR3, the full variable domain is SAVISQKPSRDICQRGTSLTIQCQVDSQVTMMFWYRQQPGQSLTLIATANQGSEATYESGFVIDKFPISRPNLTFSTLTVSNMSPEDSSIYLCSVDEGRDRGREYTEAFFGQGTRLTVV.

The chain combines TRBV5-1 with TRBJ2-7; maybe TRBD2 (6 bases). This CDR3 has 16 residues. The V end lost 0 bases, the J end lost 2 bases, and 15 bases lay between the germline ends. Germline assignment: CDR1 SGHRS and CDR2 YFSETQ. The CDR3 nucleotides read TGCGCCAGCAGCTTGGAGGAGGGTCGTTCGGCCTACGAGCAGTACTTC. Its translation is CASSLEEGRSAYEQYF.

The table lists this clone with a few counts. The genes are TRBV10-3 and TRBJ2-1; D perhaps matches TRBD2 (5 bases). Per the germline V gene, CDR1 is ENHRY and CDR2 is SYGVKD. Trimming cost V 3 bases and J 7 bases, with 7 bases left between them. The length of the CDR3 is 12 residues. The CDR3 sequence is CAISDEGNEQFF. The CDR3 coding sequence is TGTGCCATCAGTGATGAGGGAAATGAGCAGTTCTTC.

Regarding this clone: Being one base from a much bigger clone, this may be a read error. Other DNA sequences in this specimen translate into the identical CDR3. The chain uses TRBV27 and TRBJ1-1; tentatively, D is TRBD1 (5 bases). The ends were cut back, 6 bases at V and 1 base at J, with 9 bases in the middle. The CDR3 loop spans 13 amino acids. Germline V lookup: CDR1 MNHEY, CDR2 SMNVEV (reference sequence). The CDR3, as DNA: TGTGCCAGCAGCTTAGGACAGAACACTGAAGCTTTCTTT. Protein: CASSLGQNTEAFF.